These T cell receptor beta chains were read from a single sample in a study of blood T cell repertoires in COVID-19. Profiling relied on immunoSEQ multiplex PCR, and the TCRdb table lists in-frame clones only, not all of them. The sample lists 180,000 or so clones, roughly 85% occurring once. What was sequenced was peripheral blood. The receptors originated from a man in his fifties or sixties with acute or convalescent COVID-19. The CDR3 runs from the conserved cysteine through the conserved F or W. The D gene is left open where the match is weak. Rows may omit the clone size; those that give it use once, few, many or a size class.

D gene	V gene	clone size	CDR3 length	J gene	CDR3 DNA	CDR3 protein
NA	TRBV3-1/TRBV3-2	few	11	TRBJ2-1	TGTGCCAGCAGTTACTTAAATGAGCAGTTCTTC	CASSYLNEQFF
TRBD2	TRBV18	NA	16	TRBJ2-5	TGTGCCAGCTCACCGAGGACTAGCGGGAGTGCAGAGACCCAGTACTTC	CASSPRTSGSAETQYF
NA	TRBV28	NA	15	TRBJ2-6	TGTGCCAGCAGTCCCGGGCGGGCTGGGGCCAACGTCCTGACTTTC	CASSPGRAGANVLTF
NA	TRBV2	NA	15	TRBJ1-2	TGTGCCAGCAGTAACTACCTGAGGACAACCTATGGCTACACCTTC	CASSNYLRTTYGYTF
NA	TRBV5-6	NA	14	TRBJ1-3	TGTGCCAGCAGCTTGGGTAACTCTGGAAACACCATATATTTT	CASSLGNSGNTIYF
NA	TRBV4-1	NA	18	TRBJ1-2	TGCGCCAGCAGCCAAGAAGGGGGTGCAGAGCCACTTCGATATGGCTACACCTTC	CASSQEGGAEPLRYGYTF
NA	TRBV27	NA	18	TRBJ2-7	TGTGCCAGTGGGAGACGGCAGTTTATGCGCTCCGTAGTTTCTGTGCAGTACTTC	CASGRRQFMRSVVSVQYF
NA	TRBV10-3	NA	17	TRBJ2-1	TGTGCCATCAGTGGGAGGACAGGGCGGGGGTCCTACAATGAGCAGTTCTTC	CAISGRTGRGSYNEQFF
TRBD2	TRBV28	NA	16	TRBJ2-3	TGTGCCAGCAGTTCCCCCGGGTCTAGCGGGAGAGATACGCAGTATTTT	CASSSPGSSGRDTQYF
NA	TRBV5-1	NA	16	TRBJ1-2	TGCGCCAGCAGCTCGGGTCGGACAGACCGTGATTATGGCTACACCTTC	CASSSGRTDRDYGYTF
NA	TRBV12-5	few	17	TRBJ2-3	TGTGCTAGTGGTTTGGAAAACGCGGGGGCCGGGGAAGATACGCAGTATTTT	CASGLENAGAGEDTQYF
NA	TRBV15	NA	15	TRBJ2-2	TGTGCCACCGATATCCAGGGGCGGGTTACCGGGGAGCTGTTTTTT	CATDIQGRVTGELFF
TRBD2	TRBV7-3	NA	16	TRBJ2-2	TGTGCCAGCAGCTCGGCGACTAGCGGGACCGCCGGGGAGCTGTTTTTT	CASSSATSGTAGELFF
TRBD1	TRBV24-1	NA	15	TRBJ2-1	TGTGCCACCAGTGATTTACCCGGGACAGGTAATGAGCAGTTCTTC	CATSDLPGTGNEQFF
NA	TRBV9	NA	16	TRBJ2-5	TGTGCCAGCAGCGTAGCCAGCGGCGCCCCGCAAGAGACCCAGTACTTC	CASSVASGAPQETQYF
TRBD1	TRBV5-1	NA	14	TRBJ1-2	TGCGCCAGCAGCCCTACCGGGACAGGGGATGGCTACACCTTC	CASSPTGTGDGYTF
TRBD1	TRBV14	NA	13	TRBJ2-3	TGTGCCAGCAGCCGACAGGGGTTGGATACGCAGTATTTT	CASSRQGLDTQYF
TRBD2	TRBV14	NA	14	TRBJ2-7	TGTGCCAGCAGCGCCGGCCTAGCGGTCTACGAGCAGTACTTC	CASSAGLAVYEQYF
TRBD1	TRBV28	NA	16	TRBJ1-6	TGTGCCAGCAGTTTTGACAGGGGCTCCTATAATTCACCCCTCCACTTT	CASSFDRGSYNSPLHF
TRBD2	TRBV15	NA	16	TRBJ2-7	TGTGCCACCAGCAGAGATTTAGCGGGAGGATTGCTCGAGCAGTACTTC	CATSRDLAGGLLEQYF
TRBD1	TRBV28	NA	18	TRBJ2-6	TGTGCCAGCAGGTCCGGGACAGGGGGTTTCCCAACTGGCAACGTCCTGACTTTC	CASRSGTGGFPTGNVLTF
TRBD2	TRBV7-8	NA	13	TRBJ2-1	TGTGCCAGCAGCTTGTTGGGTCTAGCGGGAAAATTCTTC	CASSLLGLAGKFF
NA	TRBV2	NA	15	TRBJ2-7	TGTGCCAGCGAGGCTAGCGCCCTTAGCTCCTACGAGCAGTACTTC	CASEASALSSYEQYF
NA	TRBV5-1	once	15	TRBJ2-7	TGCGCCAGCAGCCCGGAGGGGGCTCCATACTACGAGCAGTACTTC	CASSPEGAPYYEQYF
TRBD2	TRBV5-4	NA	15	TRBJ2-3	TGTGCCAGCAGCCGGGGGGGAGAAGGTACAGATACGCAGTATTTT	CASSRGGEGTDTQYF
TRBD2	TRBV28	NA	14	TRBJ2-5	TGTGCCAGCAGTCCTAGCGGAGGGAGGGAGACCCAGTACTTC	CASSPSGGRETQYF
NA	TRBV6-1	NA	16	TRBJ2-2	TGTGCCAGCAGTGAATACAAGCGGTTGAACACCGGGGAGCTGTTTTTT	CASSEYKRLNTGELFF
NA	TRBV7-3	NA	13	TRBJ1-2	TGTGCCAGCAGCTCCCAGGGCCTGGGAGGCTACACCTTC	CASSSQGLGGYTF
NA	TRBV9	once	14	TRBJ2-1	TGTGCCAGCAGCCCCCTCGACCGACACAATGAGTTGTTCTTC	CASSPLDRHNELFF
TRBD1	TRBV4-1	NA	17	TRBJ2-3	TGCGCCAGCAGCCAAGAAAGTCAGGGGGCAATCCGAGATACGCAGTATTTT	CASSQESQGAIRDTQYF
NA	TRBV4-2	medium-sized	16	TRBJ1-1	TGTGCCAGCAGCCAAGATCTTCAGGTCGGTGGCACTGAAGCTTTCTTT	CASSQDLQVGGTEAFF
TRBD1	TRBV7-9	NA	14	TRBJ2-7	TGTGCCAGCAGCCAGGGACAGGGGGCTTACGAGCAGTACTTC	CASSQGQGAYEQYF
NA	TRBV30	NA	13	TRBJ1-6	TGTGCCGGACATGCCTATGGTGGTTCACCCCTCCACTTT	CAGHAYGGSPLHF
NA	TRBV30	few	13	TRBJ1-2	TGTGCCTGGACCCTAGAAAGGAACTATGGCTACACCTTC	CAWTLERNYGYTF
TRBD1	TRBV4-1	NA	14	TRBJ2-5	TGCGCCAGCAGCCAACCCCAGGGGGCCGAGACCCAGTACTTC	CASSQPQGAETQYF
TRBD1	TRBV19	NA	14	TRBJ2-7	TGTGCCAGTAGTACCACAGGGGACTCCTACGAGCAGTACTTC	CASSTTGDSYEQYF
TRBD2	TRBV2	NA	14	TRBJ2-7	TGTGCCAGCAGGGCGGGACTAGCGGCGGGCGAGCAGTACTTC	CASRAGLAAGEQYF
NA	TRBV5-1	NA	17	TRBJ1-6	TGCGCCAGCTCGTACGGAGCGGTGAGCTCCTATAATTCACCCCTCCACTTT	CASSYGAVSSYNSPLHF
NA	TRBV5-1	NA	14	TRBJ2-7	TGCGCCAGCAGCTCCGGGATCGCTTCGGGGGAGCAGTACTTC	CASSSGIASGEQYF
TRBD2	TRBV7-9	NA	15	TRBJ2-7	TGTGCCAGCAGCGCGAGCGGGAGGCTCCCCTACGAGCAGTACTTC	CASSASGRLPYEQYF
TRBD1	TRBV15	once	15	TRBJ1-5	TGTGCCACCAGAACCGGGACAGGGGGCCGGGAGCCCCAGCATTTT	CATRTGTGGREPQHF
TRBD2	TRBV28	NA	15	TRBJ2-7	TGTGCCAGCAGTTTAGAGACTAGCGGTTCCTACGAGCAGTACTTC	CASSLETSGSYEQYF
NA	TRBV27	once	14	TRBJ2-5	TGTGCCAGCAGTTCAACTAGAAGACGAGAGACCCAGTACTTC	CASSSTRRRETQYF
NA	TRBV28	NA	13	TRBJ1-5	TGTGCCAGCAGTCGCCTCAGGGATCAGCCCCAGCATTTT	CASSRLRDQPQHF
TRBD1	TRBV9	many	13	TRBJ1-2	TGTGCCAGCAGCGTAGGCACAGGGGATGGCTACACCTTC	CASSVGTGDGYTF
TRBD1	TRBV19	NA	17	TRBJ1-5	TGTGCCAGTAGTAGCGCTCCGGGACAGGGGAGGCGGGAGCCCCAGCATTTT	CASSSAPGQGRREPQHF
TRBD1	TRBV7-9	NA	16	TRBJ1-2	TGTGCCAGCAGCTTAGCGACAGGGGGCAAGGGGTATGGCTACACCTTC	CASSLATGGKGYGYTF
NA	TRBV30	NA	13	TRBJ2-3	TGTGCCTGGGGATGGAGGTCCGCAGATACGCAGTATTTT	CAWGWRSADTQYF
NA	TRBV18	few	11	TRBJ1-1	TGTGCCAGCTCACCCGACACTGAAGCTTTCTTT	CASSPDTEAFF